Listed below are T cell receptor beta chains from one sample, sequenced in a study of cytomegalovirus exposure and HLA in healthy donors. TCRdb's copy holds only in-frame clones and misses some; the assay was immunoSEQ multiplex PCR. The sample lists 110,000 or so clones; approximately 94% were seen once. Sequencing input: PBMCs. Receptors originate from a woman between 18 and 29 years old in good health and CMV-seronegative. The CDR3 runs from the conserved cysteine through the conserved F or W. A D gene is named only where the DNA matches it firmly. Expanded clones get a size class; other rows say once, few or many, or leave the size out.

NA,TRBJ2-1,TRBV5-1,TRBD2,CASSLPIGGAYNEQFF,TGCGCCAGCAGCTTACCGATCGGGGGGGCCTACAATGAGCAGTTCTTC
NA,TRBJ1-6,TRBV7-7,TRBD1,CASSLDPGGYNSPLHF,TGTGCCAGCAGCTTAGACCCAGGGGGTTATAATTCACCCCTCCACTTT
NA,TRBJ2-1,TRBV7-6,TRBD2,CASSQWTSGNNEQFF,TGTGCCAGCAGCCAATGGACTAGCGGAAACAATGAGCAGTTCTTC
NA,TRBJ2-5,TRBV7-7,TRBD2,CASSFSGTSSQETQYF,TGTGCTAGCAGCTTCTCCGGGACTAGCTCACAAGAGACCCAGTACTTC
NA,TRBJ2-2,TRBV28,TRBD1,CASSNLRRTGGATGELFF,TGTGCCAGCAGTAACTTGCGACGGACAGGGGGCGCAACCGGGGAGCTGTTTTTT
NA,TRBJ2-3,TRBV7-2,NA,CASSLGPGGATDTQYF,TGTGCCAGCAGCTTAGGTCCGGGCGGGGCCACAGATACGCAGTATTTT
few,TRBJ2-3,TRBV6-6,NA,CATQEQGTDTQYF,TGTGCCACTCAGGAACAGGGCACAGATACGCAGTATTTT
NA,TRBJ2-7,TRBV10-3,NA,CAISGRGRSYEQYF,TGTGCCATCAGTGGCCGGGGTAGGTCCTACGAGCAGTACTTC
NA,TRBJ2-1,TRBV6-1,TRBD1,CASSEGTGVWNEQFF,TGTGCCAGCAGTGAAGGGACAGGGGTTTGGAATGAGCAGTTCTTC
NA,TRBJ1-1,TRBV4-3,NA,CASRHDRNTEAFF,TGCGCCAGCAGACATGACAGGAACACTGAAGCTTTCTTT
NA,TRBJ1-4,TRBV19,TRBD1,CASSIVGLAGGGLGEKLFF,TGTGCCAGTAGTATAGTCGGATTGGCAGGGGGCGGACTCGGAGAAAAACTGTTTTTT
NA,TRBJ2-3,TRBV4-3,TRBD1,CASSRGEGGLTDTQYF,TGCGCCAGCAGCAGAGGGGAAGGGGGCCTCACAGATACGCAGTATTTT
NA,TRBJ2-4,TRBV9,NA,CASSVGAVAKNIQYF,TGTGCCAGCAGCGTAGGGGCCGTAGCCAAAAACATTCAGTACTTC
few,TRBJ1-5,TRBV10-2,NA,CASSEAGARIETQHF,TGCGCCAGCAGTGAGGCAGGGGCGCGAATCGAGACCCAGCATTTT
NA,TRBJ2-1,TRBV5-1,TRBD2,CASSFTSGSSYNEQFF,TGCGCCAGCAGCTTTACTAGCGGTAGCTCCTACAATGAGCAGTTCTTC
NA,TRBJ2-1,TRBV7-6,TRBD1,CASSLEGGQGLYEQFF,TGTGCCAGCAGCTTAGAGGGGGGACAGGGACTCTATGAGCAGTTCTTC
NA,TRBJ2-5,TRBV15,TRBD2,CATSRDLRTWGGTGETQYF,TGTGCCACCAGCAGAGACCTAAGGACCTGGGGGGGGACGGGGGAGACCCAGTACTTC
NA,TRBJ1-2,TRBV27,TRBD1,CASKLQTGSYGYTF,TGTGCCAGCAAACTTCAGACAGGGAGCTATGGCTACACCTTC
once,TRBJ2-6,TRBV6-4,NA,CASSEETGANVLTF,TGTGCCAGCAGTGAAGAGACTGGGGCCAACGTCCTGACTTTC
NA,TRBJ2-5,TRBV7-7,TRBD1,CASSQTGGGETQYF,TGTGCCAGCAGCCAGACAGGGGGGGGAGAGACCCAGTACTTC
NA,TRBJ2-1,TRBV27,NA,CASTDSGRSYNEQFF,TGTGCCAGCACTGACTCCGGCCGCTCCTACAATGAGCAGTTCTTC
NA,TRBJ2-7,TRBV27,TRBD1,CASSVTGTGGFEQYF,TGTGCCAGCAGTGTAACCGGGACAGGGGGATTCGAGCAGTACTTC
NA,TRBJ1-2,TRBV18,NA,CASSPPVGWNYGYTF,TGTGCCAGCTCACCACCGGTCGGGTGGAACTATGGCTACACCTTC
NA,TRBJ2-2,TRBV21-1,NA,CASSKRDRGHGELFF,TGTGCCAGCAGCAAACGGGACAGGGGGCACGGGGAGCTGTTTTTT
NA,TRBJ2-1,TRBV9,TRBD2,CASSVEASGFREQFF,TGTGCCAGCAGCGTAGAGGCTAGCGGTTTTCGAGAGCAGTTCTTC
NA,TRBJ1-1,TRBV6-1,NA,CASVSGQLNTEAFF,TGTGCCAGCGTCAGCGGTCAGCTGAACACTGAAGCTTTCTTT
NA,TRBJ2-7,TRBV4-3,TRBD1,CASSLGTGSYEQYF,TGCGCCAGCAGCCTAGGGACAGGCTCCTACGAGCAGTACTTC
NA,TRBJ2-3,TRBV7-2,NA,CASSLADPGADTQYF,TGTGCCAGCAGCTTAGCGGATCCGGGGGCAGATACGCAGTATTTT
once,TRBJ2-2,TRBV6-5,NA,CASSYSQGTGELFF,TGTGCCAGCAGTTACTCGCAGGGAACCGGGGAGCTGTTTTTT
once,TRBJ2-2,TRBV5-1,NA,CASSTGLVAELFF,TGCGCCAGCAGCACCGGACTGGTCGCGGAGCTGTTTTTT